This T cell receptor beta chain was recorded in a study of T cell responses to AZD1222 COVID-19 vaccine. Note on this clone: What it binds is unknown.

Sequencing was performed with immunoSEQ multiplex PCR; in TCRdb, only in-frame clones are kept and a portion is missing. In the table there are 95,000 to 100,000 clones, 88% of which are singletons. Study-wide findings and caveats: Donors were largely white British and mainly female; clonal diversity was possibly underestimated. The study sampled repertoires only after the peak T cell response. Nearly half of spike-specific TCRs reportedly target variant regions that are unmutated in the B.1.351 and B.1.1.7 variants.

Germline V gene lookup returns CDR1 LGHNA and CDR2 YNFKEQ. V trimming: 1 base; J trimming: 5 bases; junction bases outside the gene matches: 7. The CDR3 extends over 16 amino acids. The receptor's source is an adult who received the AZD1222 COVID-19 vaccine. This rearrangement joins TRBV4-2 to TRBJ2-5; 10 nucleotides agree with TRBD2. This specimen was peripheral blood, taken 28 days after the second AZD1222 dose. In DNA form, the CDR3 reads TGTGCCAGCAGCCAAGCAGCGGGAGGGCCACAGGAGACCCAGTACTTC. As protein: CASSQAAGGPQETQYF.